Listed below are T cell receptor beta chains from one sample, sequenced in a study of blood T cell repertoires in COVID-19. Here immunoSEQ multiplex PCR was the method, and the copy in TCRdb shows in-frame clones only, minus some. The sample includes 70,000 to 95,000 clones, about 81% seen only once; the top ten take 10% to 15%. Input material: peripheral blood. The source is a human donor in a cohort sampled during active COVID-19. CDR3s include the opening cysteine and the closing phenylalanine or tryptophan. Clone size is not always given. Where it is, it says once, few, many or a class for expanded clones.

V: TRBV5-1; J: TRBJ1-1; size: once; CDR3: CASSLQGNTEAFF
V: TRBV5-4; J: TRBJ2-3; size: -; CDR3: CASSRGLANADTQYF
V: TRBV24-1; J: TRBJ2-3; size: once; CDR3: CATSEGTGGTDTQYF
V: TRBV5-1; J: TRBJ2-6; size: once; CDR3: CASSPWDRLSSGANVLTF
V: TRBV5-4; J: TRBJ2-2; size: -; CDR3: CASTEQGINTGELFF
V: TRBV7-2; J: TRBJ2-3; size: -; CDR3: CASSPWTSSTSTDTQYF
V: TRBV28; J: TRBJ1-1; size: -; CDR3: CASSFMGQENTEAFF
V: TRBV4-3; J: TRBJ2-3; size: few; CDR3: CASSQRTGLPPDTQYF
V: TRBV18; J: TRBJ2-1; size: -; CDR3: CASSLSSGEYNEQFF
V: TRBV9; J: TRBJ1-1; size: -; CDR3: CASSVFPEGQGTTEAFF
V: TRBV5-5; J: TRBJ1-5; size: -; CDR3: CASSYDRVNQPQHF
V: TRBV4-1; J: TRBJ2-7; size: -; CDR3: CASSQEYVSSYEQYF
V: TRBV24-1; J: TRBJ1-4; size: -; CDR3: CATSAKQGNEKLFF
V: TRBV5-5; J: TRBJ1-5; size: -; CDR3: CASSLADSTDQPQHF
V: TRBV5-1; J: TRBJ2-5; size: -; CDR3: CASSRAPTSFETQYF
V: TRBV6-6; J: TRBJ2-7; size: -; CDR3: CATKILGVVYEQYF
V: TRBV4-3; J: TRBJ1-2; size: medium-sized; CDR3: CASSQEPKGNRGIYGYTF
V: TRBV7-3; J: TRBJ1-3; size: -; CDR3: CASSPGTGGNTIYF
V: TRBV5-1; J: TRBJ1-4; size: -; CDR3: CASSLGRDFNEKLFF
V: TRBV28; J: TRBJ1-4; size: -; CDR3: CASSLVAANEKLFF
V: TRBV30; J: TRBJ1-1; size: -; CDR3: CACQRLGVSAEAFF